This T cell receptor beta chain was sequenced in a study of T cell responses to AZD1222 COVID-19 vaccine. Points on this clone: The target antigen is unknown.

In germline, CDR1 is SGHTA, CDR2 FQGNSA. The CDR3 spans 16 residues. Trimming took 0 bases from V and 3 from J; bases not matched to a gene: 2. Sequenced by immunoSEQ multiplex PCR; TCRdb stores in-frame clones only, minus some. The sample has roughly 200,000 clones, just over 90% seen once. Study-wide results and caveats: White British ancestry dominated among donors, who included more females, and clonal diversity was possibly underestimated. Across spike, vaccine-associated CD4 TCRs were found, dominant at 160-218 and 743-854. No day 14 peak samples; only post-peak repertoires were characterized. The number of AZD1222 recipients seropositive at baseline was only five to seven.

V is TRBV7-2 and J is TRBJ2-1; 10 nucleotides line up with TRBD2. The sample was peripheral blood, taken 28 days after the second AZD1222 dose. This receptor was obtained from an adult who received the AZD1222 COVID-19 vaccine. The CDR3 coding sequence is TGTGCCAGCAGCTTAGCGTTAGCGGGAGGCTACAATGAGCAGTTCTTC. Translation gives CASSLALAGGYNEQFF. The full variable domain, its missing parts supplied by reference TRBV7-2 and TRBJ2-1, is GAGVSQSPSNKVTEKGKDVELRCDPISGHTALYWYRQSLGQGLEFLIYFQGNSAPDKSGLPSDRFSAERTGGSVSTLTIQRTQQEDSAVYLCASSLALAGGYNEQFFGPGTRLTVL.